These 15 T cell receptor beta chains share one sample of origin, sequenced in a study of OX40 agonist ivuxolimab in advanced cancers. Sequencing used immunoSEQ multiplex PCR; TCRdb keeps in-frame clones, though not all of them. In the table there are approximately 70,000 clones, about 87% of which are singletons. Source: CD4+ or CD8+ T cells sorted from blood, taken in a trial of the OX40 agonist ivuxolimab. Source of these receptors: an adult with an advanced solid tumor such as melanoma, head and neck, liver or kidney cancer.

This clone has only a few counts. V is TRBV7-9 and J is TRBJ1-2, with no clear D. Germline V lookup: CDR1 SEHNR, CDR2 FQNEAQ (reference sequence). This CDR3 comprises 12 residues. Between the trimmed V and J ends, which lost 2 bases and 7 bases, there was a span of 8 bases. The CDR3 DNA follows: TGTGCCAGCAGCTTAAACGGGTTTGGCTACACCTTC. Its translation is CASSLNGFGYTF.

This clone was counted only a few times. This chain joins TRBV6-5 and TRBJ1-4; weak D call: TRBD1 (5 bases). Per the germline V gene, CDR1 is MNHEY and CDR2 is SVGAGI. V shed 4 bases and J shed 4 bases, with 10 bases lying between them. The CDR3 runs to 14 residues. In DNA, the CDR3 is TGTGCCAGCAGTTTGACAGCGAGTAATGAAAAACTGTTTTTT. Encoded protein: CASSLTASNEKLFF.

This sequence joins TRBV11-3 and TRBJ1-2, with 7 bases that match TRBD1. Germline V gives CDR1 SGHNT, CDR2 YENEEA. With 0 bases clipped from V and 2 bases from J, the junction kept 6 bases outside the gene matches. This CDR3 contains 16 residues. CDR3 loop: CASSLEGRQGNYGYTF. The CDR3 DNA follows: TGTGCCAGCAGCTTAGAAGGAAGACAGGGAAACTATGGCTACACCTTC. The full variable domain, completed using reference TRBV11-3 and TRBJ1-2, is EAGVVQSPRYKIIEKKQPVAFWCNPISGHNTLYWYLQNLGQGPELLIRYENEEAVDDSQLPKDRFSAERLKGVDSTLKIQPAELGDSAVYLCASSLEGRQGNYGYTFGSGTRLTVV.

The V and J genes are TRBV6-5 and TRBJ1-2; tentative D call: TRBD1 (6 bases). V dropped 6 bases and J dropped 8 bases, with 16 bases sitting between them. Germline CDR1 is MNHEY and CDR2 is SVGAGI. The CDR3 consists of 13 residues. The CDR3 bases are TGTGCCAGCAGGGCCTCCAGGGGCGGGGGCTACACCTTC. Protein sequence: CASRASRGGGYTF.

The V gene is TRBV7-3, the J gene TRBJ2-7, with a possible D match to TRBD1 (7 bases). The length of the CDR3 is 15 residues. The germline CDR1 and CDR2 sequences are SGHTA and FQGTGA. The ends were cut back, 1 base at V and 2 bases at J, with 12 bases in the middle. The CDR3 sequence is CASSLSPGGTYEQYF. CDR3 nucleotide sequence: TGTGCCAGCAGCTTAAGTCCAGGGGGGACCTACGAGCAGTACTTC.

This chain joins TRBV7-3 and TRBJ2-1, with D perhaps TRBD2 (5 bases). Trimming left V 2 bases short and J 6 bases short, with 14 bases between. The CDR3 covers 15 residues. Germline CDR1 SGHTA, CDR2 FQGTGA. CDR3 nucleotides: TGTGCCAGCAGCTTACTAGCATCTACTGTCAATGAGCAGTTCTTC. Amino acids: CASSLLASTVNEQFF. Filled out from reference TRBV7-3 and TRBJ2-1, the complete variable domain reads GAGVSQTPSNKVTEKGKYVELRCDPISGHTALYWYRQSLGQGPEFLIYFQGTGAADDSGLPNDRFFAVRPEGSVSTLKIQRTERGDSAVYLCASSLLASTVNEQFFGPGTRLTVL.

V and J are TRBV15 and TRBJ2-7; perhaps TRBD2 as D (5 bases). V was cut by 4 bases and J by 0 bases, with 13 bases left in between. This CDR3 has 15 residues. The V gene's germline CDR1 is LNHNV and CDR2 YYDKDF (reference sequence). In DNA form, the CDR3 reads TGTGCCACCAGCAAGTCGGGGTTCCGCTCCTACGAGCAGTACTTC. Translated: CATSKSGFRSYEQYF.

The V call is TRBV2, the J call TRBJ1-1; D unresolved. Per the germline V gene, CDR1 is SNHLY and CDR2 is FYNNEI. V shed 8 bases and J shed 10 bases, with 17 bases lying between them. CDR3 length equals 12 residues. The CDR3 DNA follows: TGTGCCAGCGAAGCCTCTCGATCGGGAGCTTTCTTT. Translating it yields CASEASRSGAFF.

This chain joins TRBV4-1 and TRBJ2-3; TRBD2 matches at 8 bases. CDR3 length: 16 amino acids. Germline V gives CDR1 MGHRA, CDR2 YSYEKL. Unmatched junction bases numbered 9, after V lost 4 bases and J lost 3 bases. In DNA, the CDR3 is TGCGCCAGCAGCCGAGCGGGAGCGTTGGGAACAGATACGCAGTATTTT. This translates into CASSRAGALGTDTQYF.

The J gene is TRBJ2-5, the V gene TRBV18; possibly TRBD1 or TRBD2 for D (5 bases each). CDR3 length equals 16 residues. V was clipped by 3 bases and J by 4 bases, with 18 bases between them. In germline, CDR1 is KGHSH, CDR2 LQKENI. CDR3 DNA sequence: TGTGCCAGCTCACCGAGGGACCGGGTAATTATAGAGACCCAGTACTTC. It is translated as CASSPRDRVIIETQYF.

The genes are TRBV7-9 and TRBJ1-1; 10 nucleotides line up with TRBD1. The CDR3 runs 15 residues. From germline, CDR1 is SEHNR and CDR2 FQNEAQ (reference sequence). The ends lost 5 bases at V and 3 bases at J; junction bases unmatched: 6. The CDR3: CASSLGQGVYTEAFF. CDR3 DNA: TGTGCCAGCAGCCTAGGACAGGGGGTGTACACTGAAGCTTTCTTT. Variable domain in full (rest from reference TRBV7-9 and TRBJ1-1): DTGVSQNPRHKITKRGQNVTFRCDPISEHNRLYWYRQTLGQGPEFLTYFQNEAQLEKSRLLSDRFSAERPKGSFSTLEIQRTEQGDSAMYLCASSLGQGVYTEAFFGQGTRLTVV.

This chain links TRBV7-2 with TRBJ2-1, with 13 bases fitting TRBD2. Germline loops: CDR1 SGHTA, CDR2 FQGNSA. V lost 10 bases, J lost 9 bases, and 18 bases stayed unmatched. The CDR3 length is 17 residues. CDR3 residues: CANTRVFGLAGDSEQFF. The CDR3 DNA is TGTGCCAACACTCGGGTATTCGGACTAGCGGGAGACAGTGAGCAGTTCTTC.

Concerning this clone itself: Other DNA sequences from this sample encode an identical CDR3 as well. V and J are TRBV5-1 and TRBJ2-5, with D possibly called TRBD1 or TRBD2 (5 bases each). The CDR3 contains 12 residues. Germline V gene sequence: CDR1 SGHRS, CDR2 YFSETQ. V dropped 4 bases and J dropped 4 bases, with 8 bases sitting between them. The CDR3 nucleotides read TGCGCCAGCAGCCCTGGGGGAGAGACCCAGTACTTC. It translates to CASSPGGETQYF.

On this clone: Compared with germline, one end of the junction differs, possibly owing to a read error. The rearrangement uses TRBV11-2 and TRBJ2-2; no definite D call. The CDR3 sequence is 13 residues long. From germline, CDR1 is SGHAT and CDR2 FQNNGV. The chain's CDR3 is CASSRENAGELFF. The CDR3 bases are TGTGCCAGCAGCCGCGAGAACGCCGGGGAGCTGTTTTTT.

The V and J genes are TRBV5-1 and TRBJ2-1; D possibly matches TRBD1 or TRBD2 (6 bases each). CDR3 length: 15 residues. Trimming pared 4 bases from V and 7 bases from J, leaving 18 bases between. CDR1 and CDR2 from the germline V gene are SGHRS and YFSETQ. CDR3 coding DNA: TGCGCCAGCAGCAAGGAGGGACACCCATTGAATGAGCAGTTCTTC. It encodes CASSKEGHPLNEQFF.